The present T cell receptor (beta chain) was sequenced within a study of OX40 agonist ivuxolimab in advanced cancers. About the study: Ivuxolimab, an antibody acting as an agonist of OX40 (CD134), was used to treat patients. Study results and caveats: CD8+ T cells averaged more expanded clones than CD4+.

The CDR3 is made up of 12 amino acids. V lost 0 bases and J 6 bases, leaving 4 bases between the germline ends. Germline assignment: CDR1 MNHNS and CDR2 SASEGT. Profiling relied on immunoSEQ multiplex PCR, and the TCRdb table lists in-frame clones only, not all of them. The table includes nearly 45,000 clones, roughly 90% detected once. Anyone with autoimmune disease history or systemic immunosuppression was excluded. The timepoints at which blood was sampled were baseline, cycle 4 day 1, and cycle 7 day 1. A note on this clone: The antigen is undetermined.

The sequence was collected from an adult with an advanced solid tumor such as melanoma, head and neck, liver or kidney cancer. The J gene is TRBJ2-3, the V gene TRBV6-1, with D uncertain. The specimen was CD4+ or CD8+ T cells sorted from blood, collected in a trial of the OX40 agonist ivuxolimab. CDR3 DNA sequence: TGTGCCAGCAGTGAAGCGTCGGATACGCAGTATTTT. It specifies CASSEASDTQYF.